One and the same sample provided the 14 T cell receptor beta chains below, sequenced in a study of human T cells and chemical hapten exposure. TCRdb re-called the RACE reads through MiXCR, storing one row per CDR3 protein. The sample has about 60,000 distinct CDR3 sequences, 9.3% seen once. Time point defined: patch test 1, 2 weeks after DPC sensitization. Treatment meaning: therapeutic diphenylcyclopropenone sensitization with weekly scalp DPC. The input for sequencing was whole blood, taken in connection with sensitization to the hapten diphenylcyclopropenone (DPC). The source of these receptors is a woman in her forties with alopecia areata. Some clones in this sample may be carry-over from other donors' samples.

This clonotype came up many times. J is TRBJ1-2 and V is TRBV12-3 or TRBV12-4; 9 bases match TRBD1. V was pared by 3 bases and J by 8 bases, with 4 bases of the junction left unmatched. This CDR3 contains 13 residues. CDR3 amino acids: CASSFGTGFGYTF. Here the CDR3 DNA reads TGTGCCAGCAGTTTTGGGACAGGGTTCGGCTACACCTTC.

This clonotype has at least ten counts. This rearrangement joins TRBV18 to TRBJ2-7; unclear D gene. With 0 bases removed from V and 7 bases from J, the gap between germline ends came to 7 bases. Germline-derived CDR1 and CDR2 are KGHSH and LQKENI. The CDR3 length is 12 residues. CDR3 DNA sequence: TGTGCCAGCTCACCACCGGTCGGGGAGCAGTACTTC. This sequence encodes CASSPPVGEQYF.

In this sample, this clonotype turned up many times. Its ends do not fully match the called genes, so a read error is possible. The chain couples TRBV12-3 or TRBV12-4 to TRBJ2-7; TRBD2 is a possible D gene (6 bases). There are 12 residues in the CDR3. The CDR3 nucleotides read TGCGCCAGCAGCTTGGAGGGTTACGAGCAGTACTTC. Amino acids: CASSLEGYEQYF.

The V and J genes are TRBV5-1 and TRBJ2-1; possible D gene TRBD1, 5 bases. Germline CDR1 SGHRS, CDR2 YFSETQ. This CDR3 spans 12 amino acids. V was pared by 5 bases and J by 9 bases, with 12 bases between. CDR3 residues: CASSSQGSEQFF. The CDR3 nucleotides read TGCGCCAGCAGTTCTCAGGGTAGTGAGCAGTTCTTC.

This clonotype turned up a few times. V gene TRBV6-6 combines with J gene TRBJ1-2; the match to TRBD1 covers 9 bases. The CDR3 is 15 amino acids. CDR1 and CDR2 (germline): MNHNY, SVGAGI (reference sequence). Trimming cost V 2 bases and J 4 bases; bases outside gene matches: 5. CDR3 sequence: CASSYAGQGGYGYTF. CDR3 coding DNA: TGTGCCAGCAGTTACGCGGGACAGGGCGGCTATGGCTACACCTTC.

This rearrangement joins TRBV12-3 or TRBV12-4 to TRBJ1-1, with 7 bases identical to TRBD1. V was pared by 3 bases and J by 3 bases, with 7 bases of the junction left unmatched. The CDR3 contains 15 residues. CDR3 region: CASSFRGRVYTEAFF. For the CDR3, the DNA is TGTGCCAGCAGTTTTAGGGGGCGCGTCTACACTGAAGCTTTCTTT.

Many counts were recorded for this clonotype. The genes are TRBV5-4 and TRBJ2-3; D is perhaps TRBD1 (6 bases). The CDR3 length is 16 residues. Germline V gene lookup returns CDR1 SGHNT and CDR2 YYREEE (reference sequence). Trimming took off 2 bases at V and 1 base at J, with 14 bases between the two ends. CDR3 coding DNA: TGTGCCAGCAGCTTACGCCTAGCAGGGGGCACAGATACGCAGTATTTT. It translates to CASSLRLAGGTDTQYF.

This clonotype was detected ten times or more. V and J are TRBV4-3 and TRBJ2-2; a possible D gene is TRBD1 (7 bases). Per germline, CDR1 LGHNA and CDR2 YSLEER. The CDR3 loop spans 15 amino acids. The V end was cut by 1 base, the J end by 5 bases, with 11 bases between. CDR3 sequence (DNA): TGCGCCAGCAGCCAAGGCCCAGGGGGGACCGGGGAGCTGTTTTTT. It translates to CASSQGPGGTGELFF.

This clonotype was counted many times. CDR3 sequence: CASSQGVRRAHNEQFF. The CDR3 bases are TGTGCCAGCAGCCAAGGAGTAAGAAGGGCCCACAATGAGCAGTTCTTC. The chain is built from TRBV3-1 and TRBJ2-1; D remains unclear. The V gene's germline CDR1 is LGHDT and CDR2 YNNKEL (reference sequence). V lost 1 base to trimming and J lost 5 bases, with 15 bases between them. CDR3 length equals 16 residues.

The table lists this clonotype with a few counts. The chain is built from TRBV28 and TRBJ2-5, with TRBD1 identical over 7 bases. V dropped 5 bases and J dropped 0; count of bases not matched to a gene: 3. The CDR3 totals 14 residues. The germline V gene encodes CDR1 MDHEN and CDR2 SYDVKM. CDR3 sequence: CASSRGQYQETQYF. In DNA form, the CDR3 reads TGTGCCAGCAGTCGGGGACAGTACCAAGAGACCCAGTACTTC.

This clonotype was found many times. The CDR3 is CASSLSGSGANVLTF. The CDR3 DNA reads as TGTGCCAGCAGCTTATCTGGATCTGGGGCCAACGTCCTGACTTTC. This rearrangement joins TRBV7-6 to TRBJ2-6; D not resolved. The CDR3 is made up of 15 amino acids. CDR1 is SGHVS and CDR2 is FNYEAQ in the germline V gene. Trimming left V 2 bases short and J 1 base short, with 6 bases between.

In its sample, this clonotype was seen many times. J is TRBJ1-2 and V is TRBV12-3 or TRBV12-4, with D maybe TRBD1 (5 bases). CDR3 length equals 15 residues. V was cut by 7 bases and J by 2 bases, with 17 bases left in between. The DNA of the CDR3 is TGTGCCAGCAAAACAGGCACAGCAAAGAACTATGGCTACACCTTC. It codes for CASKTGTAKNYGYTF.

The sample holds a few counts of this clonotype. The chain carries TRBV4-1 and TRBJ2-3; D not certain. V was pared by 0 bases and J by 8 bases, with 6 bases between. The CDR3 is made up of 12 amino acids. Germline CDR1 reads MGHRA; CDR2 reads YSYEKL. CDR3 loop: CASSQEPGTQYF. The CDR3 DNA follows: TGCGCCAGCAGCCAAGAACCTGGTACGCAGTATTTT.

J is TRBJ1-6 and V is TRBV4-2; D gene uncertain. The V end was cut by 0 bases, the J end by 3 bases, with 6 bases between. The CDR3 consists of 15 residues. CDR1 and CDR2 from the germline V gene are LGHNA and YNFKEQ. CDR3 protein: CASSQDGLYNSPLHF. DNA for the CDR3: TGTGCCAGCAGCCAAGATGGGCTCTATAATTCACCCCTCCACTTT.